This paragraph reports one T cell receptor (beta chain). Sequencing was performed with immunoSEQ multiplex PCR; in TCRdb, only in-frame clones are kept and a portion is missing. The table has about 230,000 clones, just over 85% seen once. This record belongs to a study of blood T cell repertoires in COVID-19. Overall study context: T cells, B-cell-depleted T cells, or PBMCs provided the cDNA or gDNA that served as material.

The CDR3 sequence is 15 residues long. The V end lost 3 bases, the J end lost 0 bases, and 6 bases lay between the germline ends. CDR1 and CDR2 from the germline V gene are LGHDT and YNNKEL (reference sequence). Seattle cases were enrolled at active infection and followed longitudinally. The V gene is TRBV3-1 (or the pseudogene TRBV3-2), the J gene TRBJ2-6, with a weak D call TRBD1 (5 bases). The specimen was peripheral blood. This clonotype originated in a man aged 50-59 years with COVID-19, enrolled during active disease. Written as DNA, the CDR3 is TGTGCCAGCAGCCACGACAGCTCTGGGGCCAACGTCCTGACTTTC. Its protein is CASSHDSSGANVLTF.